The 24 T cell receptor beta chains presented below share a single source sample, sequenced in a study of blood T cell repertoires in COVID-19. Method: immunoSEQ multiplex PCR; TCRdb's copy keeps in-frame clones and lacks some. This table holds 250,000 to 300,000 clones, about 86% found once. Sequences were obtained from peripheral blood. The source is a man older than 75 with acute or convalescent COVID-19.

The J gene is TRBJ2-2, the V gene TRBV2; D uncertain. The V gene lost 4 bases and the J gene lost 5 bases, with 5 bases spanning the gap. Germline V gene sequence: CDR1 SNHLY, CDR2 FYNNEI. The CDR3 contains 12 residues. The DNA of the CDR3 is TGTGCCAGCAGTGTACGGACCGGGGAGCTGTTTTTT. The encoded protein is CASSVRTGELFF.

The CDR3 reads CASSLLAGGQSGELFF. DNA of the CDR3: TGCGCCAGCAGCTTACTAGCGGGGGGGCAATCCGGGGAGCTGTTTTTT. The chain employs TRBV5-1 and TRBJ2-2, with 13 bases matching TRBD2. Germline values: CDR1 SGHRS, CDR2 YFSETQ. Losses at the gene ends were 2 bases for V and 6 bases for J; bases not matched to a gene: 4. This CDR3 region has 16 residues. Full variable domain (remainder filled in from reference TRBV5-1 and TRBJ2-2): KAGVTQTPRYLIKTRGQQVTLSCSPISGHRSVSWYQQTPGQGLQFLFEYFSETQRNKGNFPGRFSGRQFSNSRSEMNVSTLELGDSALYLCASSLLAGGQSGELFFGEGSRLTVL.

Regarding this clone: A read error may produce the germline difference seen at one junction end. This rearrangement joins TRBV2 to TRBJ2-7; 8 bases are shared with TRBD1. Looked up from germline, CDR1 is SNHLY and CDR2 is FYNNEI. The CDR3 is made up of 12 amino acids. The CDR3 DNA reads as TGTGCCAGCAGTGAGTCTGGACAGGGTGTGCACTTC. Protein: CASSESGQGVHF.

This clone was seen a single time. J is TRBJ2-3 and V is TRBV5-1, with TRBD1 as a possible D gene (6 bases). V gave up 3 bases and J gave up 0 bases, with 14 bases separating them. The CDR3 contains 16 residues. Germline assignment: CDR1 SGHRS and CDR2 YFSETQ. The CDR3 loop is CASSSIQTGSTDTQYF. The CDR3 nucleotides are TGCGCCAGCAGCTCCATACAGACAGGCAGCACAGATACGCAGTATTTT.

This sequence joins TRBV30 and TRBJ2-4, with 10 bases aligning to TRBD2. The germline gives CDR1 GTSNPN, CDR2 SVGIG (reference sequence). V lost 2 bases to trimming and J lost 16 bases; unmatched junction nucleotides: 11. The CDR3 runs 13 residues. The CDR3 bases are TGTGCCTGGAGTTGGGGGCTAGCGGGGGAGGTTTACTTC. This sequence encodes CAWSWGLAGEVYF.

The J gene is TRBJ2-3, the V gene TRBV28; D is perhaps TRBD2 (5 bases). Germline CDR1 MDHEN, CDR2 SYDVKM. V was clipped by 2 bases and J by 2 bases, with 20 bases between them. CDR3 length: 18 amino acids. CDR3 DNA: TGTGCCAGCAGTTTAAACGATCGGGGATTCGGGTCCACAGATACGCAGTATTTT. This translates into CASSLNDRGFGSTDTQYF.

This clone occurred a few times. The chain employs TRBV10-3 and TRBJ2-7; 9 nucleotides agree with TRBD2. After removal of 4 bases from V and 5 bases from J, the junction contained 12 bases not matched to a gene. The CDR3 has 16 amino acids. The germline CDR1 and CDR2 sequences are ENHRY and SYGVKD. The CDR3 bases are TGTGCCATCAGTGGCCCGCGGGCGGGGGGGCACAACGAGCAGTACTTC. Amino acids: CAISGPRAGGHNEQYF.

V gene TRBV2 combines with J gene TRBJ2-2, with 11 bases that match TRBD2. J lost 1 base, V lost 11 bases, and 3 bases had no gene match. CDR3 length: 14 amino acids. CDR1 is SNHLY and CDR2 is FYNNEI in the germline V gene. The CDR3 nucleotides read TGTGCCGCCGGGACTAGCGGGAACACCGGGGAGCTGTTTTTT. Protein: CAAGTSGNTGELFF.

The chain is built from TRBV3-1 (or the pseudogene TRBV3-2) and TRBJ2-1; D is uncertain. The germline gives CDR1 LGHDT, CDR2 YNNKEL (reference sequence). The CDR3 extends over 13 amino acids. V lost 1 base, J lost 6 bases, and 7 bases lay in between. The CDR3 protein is CASSQGLFNEQFF. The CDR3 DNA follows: TGTGCCAGCAGCCAAGGTCTCTTCAATGAGCAGTTCTTC.

CDR3 protein: CASKPGQMNTEAFF. The CDR3 nucleotides are TGTGCCAGCAAACCTGGACAGATGAACACTGAAGCTTTCTTT. The V call is TRBV6-5, the J call TRBJ1-1; a weak D match, TRBD1 (6 bases). The CDR3 contains 14 residues. V shed 7 bases and J shed 0 bases, with 12 bases lying between them. Germline V gene lookup returns CDR1 MNHEY and CDR2 SVGAGI.

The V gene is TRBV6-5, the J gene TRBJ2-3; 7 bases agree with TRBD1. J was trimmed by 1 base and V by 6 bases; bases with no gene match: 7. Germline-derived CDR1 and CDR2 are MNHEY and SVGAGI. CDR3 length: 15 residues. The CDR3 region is CASRNRGLGTDTQYF. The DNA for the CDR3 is TGTGCCAGCAGGAACAGGGGCCTAGGCACAGATACGCAGTATTTT.

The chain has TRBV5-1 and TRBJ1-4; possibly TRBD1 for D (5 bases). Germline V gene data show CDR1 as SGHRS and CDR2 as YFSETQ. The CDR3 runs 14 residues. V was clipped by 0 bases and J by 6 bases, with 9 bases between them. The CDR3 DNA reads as TGCGCCAGCAGCTTGGGCAGGGTCGATGAAAAACTGTTTTTT. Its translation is CASSLGRVDEKLFF.

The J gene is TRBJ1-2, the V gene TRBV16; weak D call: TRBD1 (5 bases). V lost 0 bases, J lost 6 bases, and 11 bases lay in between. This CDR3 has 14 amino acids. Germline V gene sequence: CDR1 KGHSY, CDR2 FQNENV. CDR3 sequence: CASSQSRQDNGYTF. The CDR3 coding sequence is TGTGCCAGCAGCCAATCGCGGCAGGACAATGGCTACACCTTC.

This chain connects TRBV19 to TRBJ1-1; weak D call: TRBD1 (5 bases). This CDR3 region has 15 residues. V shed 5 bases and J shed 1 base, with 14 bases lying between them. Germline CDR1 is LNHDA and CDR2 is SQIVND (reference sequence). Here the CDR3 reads CASSAAGFGNTEAFF. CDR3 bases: TGTGCCAGTAGTGCGGCAGGGTTTGGGAACACTGAAGCTTTCTTT. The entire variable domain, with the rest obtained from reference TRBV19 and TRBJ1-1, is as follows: DGGITQSPKYLFRKEGQNVTLSCEQNLNHDAMYWYRQDPGQGLRLIYYSQIVNDFQKGDIAEGYSVSREKKESFPLTVTSAQKNPTAFYLCASSAAGFGNTEAFFGQGTRLTVV.

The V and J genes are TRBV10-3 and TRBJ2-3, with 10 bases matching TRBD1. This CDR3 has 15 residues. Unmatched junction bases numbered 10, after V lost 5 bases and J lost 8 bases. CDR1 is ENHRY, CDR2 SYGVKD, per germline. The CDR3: CAISRGQGQEGTQYF. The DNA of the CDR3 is TGTGCCATCAGTAGGGGACAGGGGCAGGAGGGTACGCAGTATTTT.

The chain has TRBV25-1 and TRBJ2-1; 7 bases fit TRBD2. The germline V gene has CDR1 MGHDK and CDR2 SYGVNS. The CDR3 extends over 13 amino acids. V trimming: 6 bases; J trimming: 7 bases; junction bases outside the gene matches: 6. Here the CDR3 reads CASRPAGWNEQFF. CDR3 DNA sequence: TGTGCCAGCAGACCAGCGGGATGGAATGAGCAGTTCTTC.

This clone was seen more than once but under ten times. The CDR3 sequence is CASSLARDSSYEQYF. The CDR3 coding sequence is TGTGCCAGCAGCTTAGCCCGGGACAGCTCCTACGAGCAGTACTTC. The chain employs TRBV7-6 and TRBJ2-7, with TRBD1 matching over 7 bases. V shed 0 bases, J shed 0 bases, and the junction held 2 bases outside the gene matches. This CDR3 region has 15 residues. Germline lookup yields CDR1 SGHVS and CDR2 FNYEAQ. The complete variable domain, with remaining parts taken from reference TRBV7-6 and TRBJ2-7, reads GAGVSQSPRYKVTKRGQDVALRCDPISGHVSLYWYRQALGQGPEFLTYFNYEAQQDKSGLPNDRFSAERPEGSISTLTIQRTEQRDSAMYRCASSLARDSSYEQYFGPGTRLTVT.

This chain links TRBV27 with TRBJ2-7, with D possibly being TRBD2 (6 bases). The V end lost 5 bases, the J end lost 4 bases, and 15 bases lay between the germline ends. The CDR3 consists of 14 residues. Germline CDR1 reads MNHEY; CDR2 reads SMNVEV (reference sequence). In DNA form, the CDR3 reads TGTGCCAGCAGTATACTAGCCGGCCCTTACGAGCAGTACTTC. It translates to CASSILAGPYEQYF.

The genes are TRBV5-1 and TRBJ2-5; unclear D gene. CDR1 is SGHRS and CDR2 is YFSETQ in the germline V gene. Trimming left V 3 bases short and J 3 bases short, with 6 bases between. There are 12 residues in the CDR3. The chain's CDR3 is CASSYYEETQYF. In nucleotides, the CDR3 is TGCGCCAGCAGCTACTATGAAGAGACCCAGTACTTC.

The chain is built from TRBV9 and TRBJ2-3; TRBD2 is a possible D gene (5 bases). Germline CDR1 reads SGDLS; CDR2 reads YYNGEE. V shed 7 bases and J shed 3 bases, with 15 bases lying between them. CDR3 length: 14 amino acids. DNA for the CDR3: TGTGCCAGCGGGAGTCTTTCGGGGACAGATACGCAGTATTTT. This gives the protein CASGSLSGTDTQYF.

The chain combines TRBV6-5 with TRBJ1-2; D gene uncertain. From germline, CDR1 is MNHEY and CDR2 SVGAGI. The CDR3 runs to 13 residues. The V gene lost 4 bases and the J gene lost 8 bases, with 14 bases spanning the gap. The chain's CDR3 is CASSSRAPGGYTF. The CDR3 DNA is TGTGCCAGCAGTTCGCGGGCCCCTGGGGGCTACACCTTC.

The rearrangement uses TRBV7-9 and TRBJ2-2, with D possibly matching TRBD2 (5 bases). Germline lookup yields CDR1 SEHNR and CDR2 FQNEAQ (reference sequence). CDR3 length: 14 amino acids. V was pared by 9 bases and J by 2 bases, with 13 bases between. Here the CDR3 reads CASGAGVNTGELFF. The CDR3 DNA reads TGTGCCAGTGGAGCCGGGGTAAACACCGGGGAGCTGTTTTTT. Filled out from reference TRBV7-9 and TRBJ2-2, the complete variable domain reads DTGVSQNPRHKITKRGQNVTFRCDPISEHNRLYWYRQTLGQGPEFLTYFQNEAQLEKSRLLSDRFSAERPKGSFSTLEIQRTEQGDSAMYLCASGAGVNTGELFFGEGSRLTVL.

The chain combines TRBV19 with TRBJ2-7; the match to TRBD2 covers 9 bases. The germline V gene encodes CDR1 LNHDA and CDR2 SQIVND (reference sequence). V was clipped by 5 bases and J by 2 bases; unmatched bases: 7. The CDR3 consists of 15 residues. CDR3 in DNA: TGTGCCAGTAGTCATCCGGCGGGGGGGGCCTACGAGCAGTACTTC. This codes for CASSHPAGGAYEQYF.

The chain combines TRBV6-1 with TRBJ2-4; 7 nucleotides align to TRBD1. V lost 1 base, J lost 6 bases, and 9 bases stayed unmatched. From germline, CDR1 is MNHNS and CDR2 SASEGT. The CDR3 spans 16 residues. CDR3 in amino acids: CASSEVLGGGGNIQYF. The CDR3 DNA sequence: TGTGCCAGCAGTGAAGTATTAGGGGGCGGAGGAAACATTCAGTACTTC.